Below, 30 T cell receptor beta chains from the same sample are listed, as sequenced in a study of blood T cell repertoires in COVID-19. TCRdb's copy holds only in-frame clones and misses some; the assay was immunoSEQ multiplex PCR. The table lists roughly 100,000 clones, 65% to 90% of them singletons, with 3.5% to 5% in the top ten. The source material was peripheral blood. The receptor source for this set is a man aged 50 to 60 with acute or convalescent COVID-19.

V usage is TRBV2 and J usage is TRBJ2-7; TRBD1 aligns across 10 bases. The CDR3 consists of 15 residues. V lost 0 bases and J lost 2; bases outside the gene matches: 1. The V gene's germline CDR1 is SNHLY and CDR2 FYNNEI. CDR3 loop: CASSEAGQGAYEQYF. The CDR3 coding sequence is TGTGCCAGCAGTGAAGCCGGACAGGGGGCCTACGAGCAGTACTTC.

The chain couples TRBV7-8 to TRBJ2-7, with TRBD1 matching over 8 bases. There are 16 residues in the CDR3. In germline, CDR1 is SGHVS, CDR2 FQNEAQ. V gave up 7 bases and J gave up 0 bases; unmatched junction bases: 11. As DNA, the CDR3 is TGTGCCAGCACCCTAACAGGGGGATCGGGCTCCTACGAGCAGTACTTC. Translating gives CASTLTGGSGSYEQYF.

This clone has just one count. The chain employs TRBV2 and TRBJ2-7; D may be TRBD2 (7 bases). The ends were cut back, 8 bases at V and 7 bases at J, with 15 bases in the middle. Germline CDR1 SNHLY, CDR2 FYNNEI. This CDR3 has 12 amino acids. The CDR3 DNA is TGTGCCAGCCGGGTGGGGGGGCCGGAGCAGTACTTC. Protein sequence: CASRVGGPEQYF. Combining the CDR3 with reference TRBV2 and TRBJ2-7 gives the whole variable domain EPEVTQTPSHQVTQMGQEVILRCVPISNHLYFYWYRQILGQKVEFLVSFYNNEISEKSEIFDDQFSVERPDGSNFTLKIRSTKLEDSAMYFCASRVGGPEQYFGPGTRLTVT.

The chain carries TRBV5-1 and TRBJ1-3; TRBD1 might be the D (5 bases). Between the trimmed V and J ends, which lost 6 bases and 3 bases, there was a span of 16 bases. Per the germline V gene, CDR1 is SGHRS and CDR2 is YFSETQ. There are 15 residues in the CDR3. CDR3 in amino acids: CASTQGEGNGNTIYF. The CDR3, as DNA: TGCGCCAGCACCCAAGGGGAGGGGAATGGAAACACCATATATTTT. Supplemented by reference TRBV5-1 and TRBJ1-3, the full variable domain reads KAGVTQTPRYLIKTRGQQVTLSCSPISGHRSVSWYQQTPGQGLQFLFEYFSETQRNKGNFPGRFSGRQFSNSRSEMNVSTLELGDSALYLCASTQGEGNGNTIYFGEGSWLTVV.

The chain employs TRBV10-2 and TRBJ1-2, with D perhaps matching TRBD1 (5 bases). The CDR3 covers 19 residues. Germline CDR1 reads WSHSY; CDR2 reads SAAADI. Trimming took off 0 bases at V and 2 bases at J, with 22 bases between the two ends. DNA of the CDR3: TGCGCCAGCAGTGAGTCTGGTTTGGGTATTACAGACAGAAACTATGGCTACACCTTC. Translation gives CASSESGLGITDRNYGYTF.

This sequence joins TRBV11-2 and TRBJ2-2; D is possibly TRBD1 (6 bases). Germline V lookup: CDR1 SGHAT, CDR2 FQNNGV. The CDR3 has 16 amino acids. V was pared by 3 bases and J by 0 bases, with 11 bases between. CDR3 sequence (DNA): TGTGCCAGCAGCTTCCCTAGGGGGACGAACACCGGGGAGCTGTTTTTT. This gives the protein CASSFPRGTNTGELFF.

This rearrangement joins TRBV30 to TRBJ1-3; 10 positions match TRBD1. The CDR3 is 15 amino acids. CDR1 and CDR2 (germline): GTSNPN, SVGIG (reference sequence). Trimming took 5 bases from V and 1 from J; bases not matched to a gene: 5. The CDR3 reads CAWSRTGGSGNTIYF. As DNA, the CDR3 is TGTGCCTGGTCCCGGACAGGGGGATCTGGAAACACCATATATTTT.

The chain uses TRBV7-8 and TRBJ2-5, with TRBD1 identical over 7 bases. CDR1 SGHVS and CDR2 FQNEAQ come from the germline V gene. This CDR3 has 14 amino acids. Losses at the gene ends were 5 bases for V and 5 bases for J; bases not matched to a gene: 8. For the CDR3, the DNA is TGTGCCAGCAGCGTACAGGGGCTCTTGGAGACCCAGTACTTC. Encoded protein: CASSVQGLLETQYF.

This rearrangement joins TRBV10-3 to TRBJ1-6; 7 bases are a match to TRBD1. The CDR3 is 13 amino acids. The J segment lost 8 bases and the V segment lost 7 bases, leaving 5 bases of the junction unmatched. The germline V gene has CDR1 ENHRY and CDR2 SYGVKD. The CDR3 loop reads CAITGGGYSPLHF. DNA of the CDR3: TGTGCCATCACAGGGGGAGGTTATTCACCCCTCCACTTT.

V gene TRBV29-1 combines with J gene TRBJ1-1; 7 bases align to TRBD1. This CDR3 comprises 12 residues. Germline-derived CDR1 and CDR2 are SQVTM and ANQGSEA. CDR3 in amino acids: CSTTGAFTEAFF. Here the CDR3 DNA reads TGCAGTACTACAGGGGCATTTACTGAAGCTTTCTTT.

The chain recombines TRBV5-4 with TRBJ2-5; 7 bases agree with TRBD2. Germline trimming cut 1 base from V and 5 bases from J; bases unmatched to any gene: 11. Germline V CDR1 and CDR2: SGHNT, YYREEE (reference sequence). The CDR3 consists of 16 residues. CDR3 DNA sequence: TGTGCCAGCAGCTTGAGGCGGAGCGGGGTGGGGGAGACCCAGTACTTC. This codes for CASSLRRSGVGETQYF.

This chain uses TRBV19 with TRBJ1-4; TRBD1 matches at 7 bases. Trimming took 2 bases from V and 2 from J; bases not matched to a gene: 11. The length of the CDR3 is 18 residues. Germline V gene lookup returns CDR1 LNHDA and CDR2 SQIVND (reference sequence). The CDR3 loop is CASSIIPGRGFTNEKLFF. DNA for the CDR3: TGTGCCAGTAGTATAATCCCTGGCAGGGGGTTCACTAATGAAAAACTGTTTTTT.

The chain combines TRBV27 with TRBJ2-7, with 9 nucleotides matching TRBD1. Per the germline V gene, CDR1 is MNHEY and CDR2 is SMNVEV (reference sequence). V shed 6 bases and J 4 bases; nucleotides not matched to a gene: 4. The CDR3 is 13 residues long. The CDR3 here is CASSTTGGYEQYF. The CDR3 bases are TGTGCCAGCAGCACGACAGGGGGGTACGAGCAGTACTTC.

This clone was found many times. This chain uses TRBV27 with TRBJ2-7, with 7 positions matching TRBD2. Germline V gene lookup returns CDR1 MNHEY and CDR2 SMNVEV (reference sequence). The CDR3 runs 16 residues. V gave up 2 bases and J gave up 2 bases; unmatched junction bases: 9. The CDR3 protein is CASSLAPAGLTYEQYF. CDR3 nucleotide sequence: TGTGCCAGCAGTTTAGCCCCCGCGGGACTAACCTACGAGCAGTACTTC.

This chain connects TRBV5-6 to TRBJ2-5; no firm D call. The V gene lost 0 bases and the J gene lost 1 base, with 7 bases spanning the gap. CDR3 length: 14 residues. The germline gives CDR1 SGHDT, CDR2 YYEEEE. The CDR3 DNA follows: TGTGCCAGCAGCTTGGAACAGCTCCAAGAGACCCAGTACTTC. This codes for CASSLEQLQETQYF.

This clone was detected only a few times. V is TRBV30 and J is TRBJ1-1; TRBD1 matches 7 bases. This CDR3 has 15 amino acids. Losses at the gene ends were 3 bases for V and 3 bases for J; bases not matched to a gene: 10. Germline CDR1 and CDR2: GTSNPN and SVGIG (reference sequence). CDR3 nucleotide sequence: TGTGCCTGGAGGGCCGCACAGGGGCGATACACTGAAGCTTTCTTT. This gives the protein CAWRAAQGRYTEAFF. Full variable domain (rest looked up from reference TRBV30 and TRBJ1-1): SQTIHQWPATLVQPVGSPLSLECTVEGTSNPNLYWYRQAAGRGLQLLFYSVGIGQISSEVPQNLSASRPQDRQFILSSKKLLLSDSGFYLCAWRAAQGRYTEAFFGQGTRLTVV.

The chain couples TRBV28 to TRBJ2-7, with 9 bases aligning to TRBD2. Per germline, CDR1 MDHEN and CDR2 SYDVKM. V dropped 3 bases and J dropped 0; count of bases not matched to a gene: 18. The CDR3 is made up of 20 amino acids. The CDR3 DNA sequence: TGTGCCAGCAGTTTGCCCTCGATGCGGGAGGGTAGATTTCGCTCCTACGAGCAGTACTTC. It specifies CASSLPSMREGRFRSYEQYF.

The chain joins TRBV5-1 to TRBJ1-3; D gene uncertain. Germline V gene sequence: CDR1 SGHRS, CDR2 YFSETQ. Trimming stripped 0 bases from V and 0 bases from J, with 7 bases between. The CDR3 loop spans 15 amino acids. CDR3 coding DNA: TGCGCCAGCAGCTTGGGCAGGCTCTCTGGAAACACCATATATTTT. As protein: CASSLGRLSGNTIYF. The entire variable domain, with the rest obtained from reference TRBV5-1 and TRBJ1-3, is as follows: KAGVTQTPRYLIKTRGQQVTLSCSPISGHRSVSWYQQTPGQGLQFLFEYFSETQRNKGNFPGRFSGRQFSNSRSEMNVSTLELGDSALYLCASSLGRLSGNTIYFGEGSWLTVV.

The chain carries TRBV27 and TRBJ1-5; a possible D gene is TRBD1 (5 bases). The CDR3 sequence is 15 residues long. V was cut by 6 bases and J by 0 bases, with 12 bases left in between. Germline CDR1 reads MNHEY; CDR2 reads SMNVEV (reference sequence). CDR3 sequence: CASRSAQGSNQPQHF. The CDR3 bases are TGTGCCAGCAGATCTGCTCAGGGTAGCAATCAGCCCCAGCATTTT.

V gene TRBV27 combines with J gene TRBJ2-5, with 15 nucleotides matching TRBD2. Trimming at V came to 9 bases and at J to 5 bases, leaving 13 bases not matched to a gene. The CDR3 spans 17 residues. Germline V lookup: CDR1 MNHEY, CDR2 SMNVEV (reference sequence). The CDR3 protein is CASSRARTSGRAETQYF. As DNA, the CDR3 is TGTGCCAGTTCTCGCGCACGGACTAGCGGGAGGGCGGAGACCCAGTACTTC.

In this sample, this clone turned up a few times. The V call is TRBV18, the J call TRBJ1-2; 9 bases match TRBD1. Germline loops: CDR1 KGHSH, CDR2 LQKENI. The CDR3 length is 15 residues. The V segment lost 6 bases and the J segment 2 bases; nucleotides outside the gene matches: 7. Here the CDR3 DNA reads TGTGCCAGCTCCCAGACAGGACAGGGGAACTATGGCTACACCTTC. Residues: CASSQTGQGNYGYTF.

The V gene is TRBV27, the J gene TRBJ2-5, with 11 bases aligning to TRBD2. This CDR3 is 13 amino acids long. J gave up 3 bases and V 6 bases, and 0 bases lay outside the gene matches. CDR1 and CDR2 (germline): MNHEY, SMNVEV (reference sequence). The DNA for the CDR3 is TGTGCCAGCAGACTAGCGGGAGAAGAGACCCAGTACTTC. It translates to CASRLAGEETQYF.

This chain joins TRBV28 and TRBJ1-3; the D gene is possibly TRBD1 (6 bases). The CDR3 covers 17 residues. Germline V CDR1 and CDR2: MDHEN, SYDVKM. V dropped 4 bases and J dropped 2 bases, with 18 bases sitting between them. The CDR3 reads CASSSPDGRGPGNTIYF. The DNA of the CDR3 is TGTGCCAGCAGTTCCCCTGACGGCAGGGGACCTGGAAACACCATATATTTT. The complete variable domain, with remaining parts taken from reference TRBV28 and TRBJ1-3, reads DVKVTQSSRYLVKRTGEKVFLECVQDMDHENMFWYRQDPGLGLRLIYFSYDVKMKEKGDIPEGYSVSREKKERFSLILESASTNQTSMYLCASSSPDGRGPGNTIYFGEGSWLTVV.

The chain joins TRBV11-1 to TRBJ1-1, with D unresolved. The V gene's germline CDR1 is SGHAT and CDR2 FQDESV (reference sequence). The CDR3 covers 14 residues. Trimming took off 5 bases at V and 0 bases at J, with 10 bases between the two ends. CDR3: CASSRDMMNTEAFF. The CDR3 DNA is TGTGCCAGCAGCCGTGACATGATGAACACTGAAGCTTTCTTT.

CDR3 protein: CASSKGTGAYEQYF. CDR3 DNA: TGCGCCAGCAGCAAAGGGACGGGAGCCTACGAGCAGTACTTC. The genes are TRBV5-1 and TRBJ2-7, with D maybe TRBD2 (6 bases). Germline V gene data show CDR1 as SGHRS and CDR2 as YFSETQ. With 4 bases removed from V and 2 bases from J, the gap between germline ends came to 13 bases. This CDR3 contains 14 residues.

This clone appeared a few times. The CDR3 sequence is CASSQEVLASEQYF. The CDR3, as DNA: TGTGCCAGCAGCCAAGAGGTTTTGGCAAGCGAGCAGTACTTC. The V and J genes are TRBV3-1 (or the pseudogene TRBV3-2) and TRBJ2-7; D unresolved. V was shortened by 0 bases and J by 6 bases, with 12 bases between the two germline ends. Per germline, CDR1 LGHDT and CDR2 YNNKEL (reference sequence). This CDR3 region has 14 residues.

This clone was counted once. This chain connects TRBV28 to TRBJ1-2; 9 positions match TRBD1. The CDR3 has 16 residues. Germline V CDR1 and CDR2: MDHEN, SYDVKM. V was clipped by 5 bases and J by 2 bases; unmatched bases: 9. The CDR3 spells CASSTPAGTGNYGYTF. The CDR3 DNA reads as TGTGCCAGCAGTACCCCTGCCGGGACAGGGAACTATGGCTACACCTTC.

V and J are TRBV5-4 and TRBJ2-1; 9 positions agree with TRBD2. Germline V gives CDR1 SGHNT, CDR2 YYREEE (reference sequence). The CDR3 is 15 amino acids. Trimming took 2 bases from V and 8 from J; bases not matched to a gene: 8. This CDR3 reads CASSFSGSFIYEQFF. The DNA of the CDR3 is TGTGCCAGCAGCTTTAGCGGGAGTTTTATCTATGAGCAGTTCTTC. The whole variable domain, remainder taken from reference TRBV5-4 and TRBJ2-1, is ETGVTQSPTHLIKTRGQQVTLRCSSQSGHNTVSWYQQALGQGPQFIFQYYREEENGRGNFPPRFSGLQFPNYSSELNVNALELDDSALYLCASSFSGSFIYEQFFGPGTRLTVL.

Only a few counts were recorded for this clone. This sequence joins TRBV7-3 and TRBJ2-1, with D possibly TRBD2 on 6 matching bases. Germline V gene sequence: CDR1 SGHTA, CDR2 FQGTGA. The CDR3 sequence is 15 residues long. V lost 2 bases and J lost 6, with 14 bases in between. The CDR3 bases are TGTGCCAGCAGCTTACTCACTAGCCAACTCAATGAGCAGTTCTTC. It translates to CASSLLTSQLNEQFF.

J is TRBJ2-6 and V is TRBV18; D might be TRBD1 (6 bases). The V end lost 4 bases, the J end lost 0 bases, and 13 bases lay between the germline ends. The CDR3 sequence is 17 residues long. CDR1 is KGHSH, CDR2 LQKENI, per germline. In DNA form, the CDR3 reads TGTGCCAGCTCACTCAAACAGGGAGACTCTGGGGCCAACGTCCTGACTTTC. Its translation: CASSLKQGDSGANVLTF.